Presented here are 3 T cell receptor beta chains from one specimen sequenced in a study of cytomegalovirus exposure and HLA in healthy donors. 13 Jbeta primers and 60 Vbeta primers were used for the PCR. TCRdb's table, derived via immunoSEQ multiplex PCR, lists solely in-frame clones and lacks some. The listing records 95,000 to 150,000 clones. The sequenced material came from PBMCs. The receptors shown here come from a man aged 40-49 years in good health and CMV-seronegative.

V is TRBV7-9 and J is TRBJ2-1, with D possibly being TRBD1 (6 bases). Between the trimmed V and J ends, which lost 5 bases and 0 bases, there was a span of 17 bases. Per the germline V gene, CDR1 is SEHNR and CDR2 is FQNEAQ (reference sequence). CDR3 length: 17 residues. In DNA, the CDR3 is TGTGCCAGCAGCAAGGACAGTCATCTGAGCTCCTACAATGAGCAGTTCTTC. Encoded protein: CASSKDSHLSSYNEQFF.

The chain recombines TRBV7-8 with TRBJ2-3; 12 bases are a match to TRBD2. V shed 5 bases, J shed 2 bases, and the junction held 8 bases outside the gene matches. Germline CDR1 reads SGHVS; CDR2 reads FQNEAQ. The CDR3 length is 17 residues. CDR3 sequence (DNA): TGTGCCAGCAGCCCATCGACTAGCGGGGGTACCACAGATACGCAGTATTTT. Translation: CASSPSTSGGTTDTQYF.

The chain carries TRBV5-1 and TRBJ1-3; 7 bases agree with TRBD1. V shed 4 bases, J shed 2 bases, and the junction held 3 bases outside the gene matches. This CDR3 region has 14 residues. Germline CDR1 reads SGHRS; CDR2 reads YFSETQ. CDR3 nucleotide sequence: TGCGCCAGCAGCCCCGGGACAGCTGGAAACACCATATATTTT. Protein: CASSPGTAGNTIYF.